This passage covers 27 T cell receptor beta chains from one sample sequenced in a study of cytomegalovirus exposure and HLA in healthy donors. It was with 60 Vbeta and 13 Jbeta primers that the PCR ran. Produced via immunoSEQ multiplex PCR; TCRdb's table is partial and in-frame only. This sample has 95,000 to 100,000 clones, with about 80% found just once. The sequenced sample was PBMCs. These receptors were collected from a man in his forties or fifties in good health and CMV-seropositive.

The chain has TRBV28 and TRBJ2-1; D ambiguous. Trimming removed 2 bases from V and 2 bases from J, with 7 bases in between. The CDR3 loop spans 14 amino acids. Per the germline V gene, CDR1 is MDHEN and CDR2 is SYDVKM. CDR3 in DNA: TGTGCCAGCAGTTTAGCGGAGACCTACAATGAGCAGTTCTTC. Residues: CASSLAETYNEQFF.

This rearrangement joins TRBV9 to TRBJ1-2; 9 nucleotides match TRBD1. The trim removed 0 bases at V and 4 bases at J, leaving 4 bases unmatched. CDR3 size: 15 residues. CDR1 and CDR2 from the germline V gene are SGDLS and YYNGEE. CDR3 sequence (DNA): TGTGCCAGCAGCGTAGCGGGACAGGGAACCTATGGCTACACCTTC. Translation gives CASSVAGQGTYGYTF.

This rearrangement joins TRBV27 to TRBJ1-1, with TRBD1 identical over 8 bases. CDR3 length: 13 amino acids. The junction had 5 bases not matched to a gene; V was cut back by 5 bases and J by 6 bases. Germline CDR1 MNHEY, CDR2 SMNVEV (reference sequence). CDR3 DNA sequence: TGTGCCAGCAGTCGGACAGGGAAGGCTGAAGCTTTCTTT. Encoded protein: CASSRTGKAEAFF.

The chain has TRBV13 and TRBJ2-7; D unclear. Germline loops: CDR1 PRHDT, CDR2 FYEKMQ (reference sequence). This CDR3 contains 14 residues. V dropped 5 bases and J dropped 3 bases, with 14 bases sitting between them. The CDR3 spells CASSERIKDYEQYF. CDR3 DNA: TGTGCCAGCAGCGAGAGGATCAAGGACTACGAGCAGTACTTC.

This chain joins TRBV5-4 and TRBJ2-2, with D hard to call. Looked up from germline, CDR1 is SGHNT and CDR2 is YYREEE (reference sequence). V was cut by 4 bases and J by 6 bases, with 10 bases left in between. This CDR3 contains 13 residues. CDR3 bases: TGTGCCAGCAGCCCGAGCTTATCCGGGGAGCTGTTTTTT. It yields the protein CASSPSLSGELFF.

The chain links TRBV4-2 to TRBJ1-1; 8 bases match TRBD1. The germline CDR1 and CDR2 sequences are LGHNA and YNFKEQ. Trimming took 0 bases from V and 2 from J; bases not matched to a gene: 5. This CDR3 contains 16 residues. This chain's CDR3 is CASSQERQGPNTEAFF. CDR3 sequence (DNA): TGTGCCAGCAGCCAAGAAAGACAGGGGCCAAACACTGAAGCTTTCTTT.

The gene calls are TRBV6-5 and TRBJ2-7, with 8 bases aligning to TRBD2. V lost 7 bases, J lost 1 base, and 6 bases stayed unmatched. The CDR3 consists of 14 residues. Germline V CDR1 and CDR2: MNHEY, SVGAGI. The CDR3 loop is CASTRGGESYEQYF. CDR3 in DNA: TGTGCCAGCACCCGGGGGGGGGAGTCCTACGAGCAGTACTTC.

This clone was picked up a small number of times. The chain links TRBV15 to TRBJ2-1; 10 bases match TRBD1. Trimming cost V 3 bases and J 4 bases; bases outside gene matches: 15. The CDR3 has 19 residues. Germline-derived CDR1 and CDR2 are LNHNV and YYDKDF (reference sequence). The DNA of the CDR3 is TGTGCCACCAGCAGGCAGGTTGGGACAGGGGACCCTCTATACAATGAGCAGTTCTTC. This encodes CATSRQVGTGDPLYNEQFF.

Remarks on this clone: This specimen includes other DNA sequences encoding the same CDR3. The rearrangement joins TRBV2 to TRBJ2-7, with 7 nucleotides matching TRBD1. Germline CDR1 is SNHLY and CDR2 is FYNNEI. The J segment lost 3 bases and the V segment lost 3 bases, leaving 5 bases of the junction unmatched. CDR3 length: 14 residues. As DNA, the CDR3 is TGTGCCAGCAGTGAGCGACAGGGCGTCTACGAGCAGTACTTC. As protein: CASSERQGVYEQYF.

This rearrangement joins TRBV6-1 to TRBJ2-2; D ambiguous. Germline-derived CDR1 and CDR2 are MNHNS and SASEGT. Between the trimmed V and J ends, which lost 8 bases and 6 bases, there was a span of 16 bases. The CDR3 has 14 amino acids. In nucleotides, the CDR3 is TGTGCCAGCTTCCTAACTTATACCCCCGGGGAGCTGTTTTTT. Encoded protein: CASFLTYTPGELFF.

The V and J genes are TRBV11-3 and TRBJ2-1; 11 positions match TRBD2. The CDR3 runs 16 residues. The junction had 8 bases not matched to a gene; V was cut back by 3 bases and J by 7 bases. Germline CDR1 reads SGHNT; CDR2 reads YENEEA. This chain's CDR3 is CASSLSGLAAPNEQFF. The CDR3 nucleotides read TGTGCCAGCAGCTTGTCGGGACTAGCGGCCCCGAATGAGCAGTTCTTC.

CDR3 residues: CASKGTGDSPLHF. In DNA, the CDR3 is TGCGCCAGCAAGGGGACAGGGGACTCACCCCTCCACTTT. This rearrangement joins TRBV5-1 to TRBJ1-6, with 10 bases that match TRBD1. This CDR3 has 13 residues. V gave up 6 bases and J gave up 10 bases; unmatched junction bases: 4. Germline CDR1 is SGHRS and CDR2 is YFSETQ. Filled out from reference TRBV5-1 and TRBJ1-6, the complete variable domain reads KAGVTQTPRYLIKTRGQQVTLSCSPISGHRSVSWYQQTPGQGLQFLFEYFSETQRNKGNFPGRFSGRQFSNSRSEMNVSTLELGDSALYLCASKGTGDSPLHFGNGTRLTVT.

The V and J genes are TRBV29-1 and TRBJ1-2; 8 positions agree with TRBD1. The CDR3 consists of 15 residues. Germline V gives CDR1 SQVTM, CDR2 ANQGSEA. The ends lost 4 bases at V and 6 bases at J; junction bases unmatched: 13. The CDR3 sequence is CSVVGPSGGVDGYTF. The CDR3 DNA is TGCAGCGTTGTCGGACCGTCAGGGGGCGTGGATGGCTACACCTTC.

A remark on this clone: The junction departs from the called germline gene at one end, perhaps through a read error. This rearrangement joins TRBV7-9 to TRBJ2-7; 7 bases fit TRBD1. CDR3 length equals 13 residues. Per germline, CDR1 SEHNR and CDR2 FQNEAQ (reference sequence). The CDR3 DNA is TGTTCCAGCTCCCGGGACAGCGCCTACGAGCAGTACTTC. This sequence encodes CSSSRDSAYEQYF.

This CDR3 is CASSQLTPGVGEQYF. CDR3 nucleotides: TGTGCCAGCAGCCAATTGACCCCCGGAGTGGGCGAGCAGTACTTC. The rearrangement joins TRBV14 to TRBJ2-7; the D is unclear. Trimming stripped 2 bases from V and 6 bases from J, with 17 bases between. This CDR3 comprises 15 residues. Germline values: CDR1 SGHDN, CDR2 FVKESK.

A remark on this clone: Distinct nucleotide sequences in the sample also encode this CDR3. The V call is TRBV9, the J call TRBJ1-1, with D maybe TRBD1 (5 bases). Germline CDR1 is SGDLS and CDR2 is YYNGEE. There are 14 residues in the CDR3. V lost 0 bases and J lost 0, with 6 bases in between. This CDR3 is CASSVGGMNTEAFF. DNA for the CDR3: TGTGCCAGCAGCGTAGGGGGCATGAACACTGAAGCTTTCTTT.

The CDR3 coding sequence is TGCGCCAGCAGCCAAGATACAGGGGGCGCGAATGAGCAGTTCTTC. Its protein product is CASSQDTGGANEQFF. The chain is built from TRBV4-3 and TRBJ2-1, with 9 bases that match TRBD1. CDR1 LGHNA and CDR2 YSLEER come from the germline V gene. CDR3 length equals 15 residues. The V segment lost 0 bases and the J segment 7 bases; nucleotides outside the gene matches: 4.

The sample holds a few counts of this clone. This chain joins TRBV19 and TRBJ2-7, with D possibly matching TRBD2 (6 bases). Germline CDR1 and CDR2: LNHDA and SQIVND (reference sequence). This CDR3 is built from 14 residues. With 8 bases removed from V and 6 bases from J, the gap between germline ends came to 20 bases. This CDR3 reads CASRRTGTAVEQYF. Written as DNA, the CDR3 is TGTGCCAGTCGCCGAACCGGGACTGCGGTCGAGCAGTACTTC.

J is TRBJ1-6 and V is TRBV27; 8 bases map to TRBD1. This CDR3 comprises 15 residues. Germline CDR1 MNHEY, CDR2 SMNVEV (reference sequence). J gave up 7 bases and V 5 bases, and 7 bases lay outside the gene matches. CDR3 sequence: CASSRDRGPNSPLHF. CDR3 in DNA: TGTGCCAGCAGTAGAGACAGGGGACCCAATTCACCCCTCCACTTT.

The chain recombines TRBV7-8 with TRBJ2-1; unclear D gene. Between the trimmed V and J ends, which lost 1 base and 0 bases, there was a span of 4 bases. The CDR3 has 14 residues. The V gene's germline CDR1 is SGHVS and CDR2 FQNEAQ. Here the CDR3 DNA reads TGTGCCAGCAGCTTAGAGAGCTCCTACAATGAGCAGTTCTTC. It yields the protein CASSLESSYNEQFF. Full variable domain (remainder filled in from reference TRBV7-8 and TRBJ2-1): GAGVSQSPRYKVAKRGQDVALRCDPISGHVSLFWYQQALGQGPEFLTYFQNEAQLDKSGLPSDRFFAERPEGSVSTLKIQRTQQEDSAVYLCASSLESSYNEQFFGPGTRLTVL.

Only a few counts were recorded for this clone. This chain links TRBV7-3 with TRBJ2-7; D uncertain. Germline lookup yields CDR1 SGHTA and CDR2 FQGTGA. The length of the CDR3 is 12 residues. V was cut by 8 bases and J by 3 bases, with 11 bases left in between. The CDR3, as DNA: TGTGCCAGCCGGCCTAGTCACTACGAGCAGTACTTC. This encodes CASRPSHYEQYF.

The chain links TRBV7-8 to TRBJ2-7; a possible D gene is TRBD2 (5 bases). Looked up from germline, CDR1 is SGHVS and CDR2 is FQNEAQ. This CDR3 is built from 13 residues. V lost 1 base and J lost 6, with 10 bases in between. The CDR3 nucleotides are TGTGCCAGCAGCTTAGATTCGGGAAGCGAGCAGTACTTC. It yields the protein CASSLDSGSEQYF.

V is TRBV10-1 and J is TRBJ2-7; D is perhaps TRBD2 (6 bases). The CDR3 contains 11 residues. Germline-derived CDR1 and CDR2 are WNHNN and SYGVQD (reference sequence). V was trimmed by 9 bases and J by 1 base, leaving 7 bases between them. CDR3 sequence: CARGGSYEQYF. The CDR3, as DNA: TGCGCCAGGGGAGGATCCTACGAGCAGTACTTC.

The chain couples TRBV18 to TRBJ1-1, with 10 bases that match TRBD1. V was clipped by 3 bases and J by 3 bases; unmatched bases: 4. Germline values: CDR1 KGHSH, CDR2 LQKENI. CDR3 size: 15 residues. CDR3 sequence: CASSPSGTGDTEAFF. DNA of the CDR3: TGTGCCAGCTCACCCTCCGGGACAGGGGACACTGAAGCTTTCTTT. Looking up the rest from reference TRBV18 and TRBJ1-1 gives the full variable domain: NAGVMQNPRHLVRRRGQEARLRCSPMKGHSHVYWYRQLPEEGLKFMVYLQKENIIDESGMPKERFSAEFPKEGPSILRIQQVVRGDSAAYFCASSPSGTGDTEAFFGQGTRLTVV.

The genes are TRBV27 and TRBJ2-1, with D possibly TRBD2 on 5 matching bases. Trimming cost V 1 base and J 4 bases, with 14 bases left between them. The V gene's germline CDR1 is MNHEY and CDR2 SMNVEV (reference sequence). CDR3 size: 16 residues. DNA for the CDR3: TGTGCCAGCAGTTTATTCCCAGCGGCACTATACAATGAGCAGTTCTTC. Translation gives CASSLFPAALYNEQFF.

This clone was detected a few times. The chain couples TRBV5-4 to TRBJ2-7; 15 nucleotides match TRBD2. V lost 3 bases, J lost 4 bases, and 5 bases stayed unmatched. This CDR3 comprises 16 residues. Germline V CDR1 and CDR2: SGHNT, YYREEE (reference sequence). The CDR3, as DNA: TGTGCCAGCAGCTCCCGGACTAGCGGGAGGGCTTACGAGCAGTACTTC. It yields the protein CASSSRTSGRAYEQYF.

The chain links TRBV28 to TRBJ1-1, with D unresolved. The CDR3 length is 13 residues. Trimming stripped 8 bases from V and 1 base from J, with 11 bases between. Per the germline V gene, CDR1 is MDHEN and CDR2 is SYDVKM. This CDR3 is CASGPRGNTEAFF. CDR3 in DNA: TGTGCCAGCGGCCCCCGGGGGAACACTGAAGCTTTCTTT. The entire variable domain, with the rest obtained from reference TRBV28 and TRBJ1-1, is as follows: DVKVTQSSRYLVKRTGEKVFLECVQDMDHENMFWYRQDPGLGLRLIYFSYDVKMKEKGDIPEGYSVSREKKERFSLILESASTNQTSMYLCASGPRGNTEAFFGQGTRLTVV.